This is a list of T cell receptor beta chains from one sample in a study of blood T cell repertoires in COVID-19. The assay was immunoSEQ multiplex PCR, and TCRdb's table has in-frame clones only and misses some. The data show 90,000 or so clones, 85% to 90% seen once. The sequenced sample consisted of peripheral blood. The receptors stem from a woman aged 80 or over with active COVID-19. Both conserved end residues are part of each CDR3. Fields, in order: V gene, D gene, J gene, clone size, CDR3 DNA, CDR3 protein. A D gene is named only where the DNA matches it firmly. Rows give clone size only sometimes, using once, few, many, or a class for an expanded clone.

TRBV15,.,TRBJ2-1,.,TGTGCCACCAGCAGCCCCCCCAGCAGGGAGCAGTTCTTC,CATSSPPSREQFF
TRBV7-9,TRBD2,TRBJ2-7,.,TGTGCCAGCAGCTGGGGGGGAGACGAGCAGTACTTC,CASSWGGDEQYF
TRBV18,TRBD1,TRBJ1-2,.,TGTGCCAGCTCACCGACAGGGGGGGTCATCAGCTATGGCTACACCTTC,CASSPTGGVISYGYTF
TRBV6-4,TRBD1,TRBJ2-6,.,TGTGCCAGCAGTCCCGACAGGGCAGGGGCCAACGTCCTGACTTTC,CASSPDRAGANVLTF
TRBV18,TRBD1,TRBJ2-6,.,TGTGCCAGCTCACCCGCCGGGACAGGGGTCTCTGGGGCCAACGTCCTGACTTTC,CASSPAGTGVSGANVLTF
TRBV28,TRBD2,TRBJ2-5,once,TGTGCCAGCAGGCTAGCGGGAGGGCGAGAGACCCAGTACTTC,CASRLAGGRETQYF
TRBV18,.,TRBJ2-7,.,TGTGCCAGCTCACCAACTACCGGGGACTACGAGCAGTACTTC,CASSPTTGDYEQYF
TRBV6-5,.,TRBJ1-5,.,TGTGCCAGTGGCAGGATGATTAATCAGCCCCAGCATTTT,CASGRMINQPQHF
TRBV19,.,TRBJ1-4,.,TGTGCCAGTAGTTCACCAGATAAACCCGAAAAACTGTTTTTT,CASSSPDKPEKLFF
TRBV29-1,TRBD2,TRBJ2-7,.,TGCAGCGTTGTTACTAGCGGGAATTACTACGAGCAGTACTTC,CSVVTSGNYYEQYF
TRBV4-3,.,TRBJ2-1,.,TGCGCCAGCAGCCAAGATGGGGCTCGTAGGGGGTCCTACAATGAGCAGTTCTTC,CASSQDGARRGSYNEQFF
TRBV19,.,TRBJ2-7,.,TGTGCCAGTAGTGCCACAGGGTTCCGAACCTACGAGCAGTACTTC,CASSATGFRTYEQYF
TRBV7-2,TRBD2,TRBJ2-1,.,TGTGCCAGCAGCTCCCCGGGACTAGCAGTCAATGAGCAGTTCTTC,CASSSPGLAVNEQFF
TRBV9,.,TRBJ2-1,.,TGTGCCAGCAGCTCAACCTCCCAGCAGGGGAGATACAATGAGCAGTTCTTC,CASSSTSQQGRYNEQFF
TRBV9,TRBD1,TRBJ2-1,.,TGTGCCAGCAGCGTAGCACAGGGGAATGAGCAGTTCTTC,CASSVAQGNEQFF
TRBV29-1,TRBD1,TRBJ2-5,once,TGCAGCGTTCCCGTACAGGGGCCGCAAGAGACCCAGTACTTC,CSVPVQGPQETQYF
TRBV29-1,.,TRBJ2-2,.,TGCAGCGTTGCGGGGACTGCCGGGGGGGAGCTGTTTTTT,CSVAGTAGGELFF
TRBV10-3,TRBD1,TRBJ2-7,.,TGTGCCATCAGTGGACCGGGGGACAGGGATATTTACGAGCAGTACTTC,CAISGPGDRDIYEQYF
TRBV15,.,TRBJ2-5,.,TGTGCCACCAGCAGTGACAGATACCAAGAGACCCAGTACTTC,CATSSDRYQETQYF
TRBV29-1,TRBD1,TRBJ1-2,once,TGCAGCGTGGTTTGGACAGGCCGGCTCAACTATGGCTACACCTTC,CSVVWTGRLNYGYTF
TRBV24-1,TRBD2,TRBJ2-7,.,TGTGCCACCAGTGATTCAAGCGGGAGGGGCCTCTTGTACGAGCAGTACTTC,CATSDSSGRGLLYEQYF
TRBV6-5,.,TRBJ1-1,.,TGTGCCACTGCTGGAACACTCGGGGGGACTGAAGCTTTCTTT,CATAGTLGGTEAFF
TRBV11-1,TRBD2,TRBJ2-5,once,TGTGCCAGCAGCTCCCAAGGGACTACTAGGGGGACCCAGTACTTC,CASSSQGTTRGTQYF
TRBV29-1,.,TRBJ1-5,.,TGCAGCGTGGGTGACAGGAATAATCACCAGCATTTT,CSVGDRNNHQHF
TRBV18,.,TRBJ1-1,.,TGTGCCAGCTCACCACCGTACAGGAACACTGAAGCTTTCTTT,CASSPPYRNTEAFF
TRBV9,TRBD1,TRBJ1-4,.,TGTGCCAGCAGCGTAGGCCCCGGGACAGGGTACGAAAAACTGTTTTTT,CASSVGPGTGYEKLFF
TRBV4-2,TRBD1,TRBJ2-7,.,TGTGCCAGCAGCCAAGTCGGGGACAGGGGGCTCTACGAGCAGTACTTC,CASSQVGDRGLYEQYF
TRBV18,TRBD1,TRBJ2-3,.,TGTGCCAGCTCACCCGGGACAGGGCTCGCAGATACGCAGTATTTT,CASSPGTGLADTQYF
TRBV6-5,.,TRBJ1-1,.,TGTGCCGGAGTAGGGGCTGAAGCTTTCTTT,CAGVGAEAFF
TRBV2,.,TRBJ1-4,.,TGTGCCAGCAGCCTTGACAGGAGCGATGAAAAACTGTTTTTT,CASSLDRSDEKLFF
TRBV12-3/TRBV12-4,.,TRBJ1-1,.,TGTGCCAGCAGTGTCCTGGCGAACACTGAAGCTTTCTTT,CASSVLANTEAFF
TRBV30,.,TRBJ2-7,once,TGTGCCTGGAGTCTCGGGCAGGGGGAGGCCTACGAGCAGTACTTC,CAWSLGQGEAYEQYF
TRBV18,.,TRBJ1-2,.,TGTGCCAGCTCCCCAGAGACAGAGGTTAACTATGGCTACACCTTC,CASSPETEVNYGYTF
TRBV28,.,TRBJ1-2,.,TGTGCCAGCAGTGCACCGGACTATGGCTACACCTTC,CASSAPDYGYTF
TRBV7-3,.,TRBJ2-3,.,TGTGCCAGCTCCCGCAGCGTAGGCACAGATACGCAGTATTTT,CASSRSVGTDTQYF
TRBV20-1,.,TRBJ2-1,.,TGCAGTGCTAGAGTGGGGACAGAGCAGTTCTTC,CSARVGTEQFF
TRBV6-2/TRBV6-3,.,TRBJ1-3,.,TGTGCCAGCAGTTACGGGGGGACTGGAAACACCATATATTTT,CASSYGGTGNTIYF
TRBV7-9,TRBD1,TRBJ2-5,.,TGTGCCAGCAGCCACACAGGGGGGAGGGAGACCCAGTACTTC,CASSHTGGRETQYF
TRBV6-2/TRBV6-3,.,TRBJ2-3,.,TGTGCCAGCAGTTACTCCGGGAAGGCCACAGATACGCAGTATTTT,CASSYSGKATDTQYF
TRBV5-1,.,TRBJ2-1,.,TGCGCCAGCAGCCTTCCATGGTCGGGAGAGGTCGATGAGCAGTTCTTC,CASSLPWSGEVDEQFF
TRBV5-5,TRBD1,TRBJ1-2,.,TGTGCCAGCAGCATATGGGACAGGGGAAACTATGGCTACACCTTC,CASSIWDRGNYGYTF
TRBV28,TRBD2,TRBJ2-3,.,TGTGCCAGCAACTTCGGGAGGTACACAGATACGCAGTATTTT,CASNFGRYTDTQYF
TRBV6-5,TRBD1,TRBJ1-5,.,TGTGCCAGCAGACCCGACAGGGATCAGCCCCAGCATTTT,CASRPDRDQPQHF
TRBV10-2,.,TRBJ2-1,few,TGCGCCAGCCGGAGGGGCGGGACCTACAATGAGCAGTTCTTC,CASRRGGTYNEQFF
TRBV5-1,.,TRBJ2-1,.,TGCGCCAGCAGCCCTGGAGGGGCGGAGTACAATGAGCAGTTCTTC,CASSPGGAEYNEQFF
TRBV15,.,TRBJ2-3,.,TGTGCCACCAGCAGAGGGGGTAGCGGCACAGATACGCAGTATTTT,CATSRGGSGTDTQYF
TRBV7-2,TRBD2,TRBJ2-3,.,TGTGCCAGCAAGCAAGGACTAGCGGCTAGCACAGATACGCAGTATTTT,CASKQGLAASTDTQYF
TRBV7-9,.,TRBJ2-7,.,TGTGCCAGCAGCCTCGGGGGTACAGTCTACGAGCAGTACTTC,CASSLGGTVYEQYF
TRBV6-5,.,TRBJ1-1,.,TGTGCCAGCAGGGTTAACAGGAGGAACACTGAAGCTTTCTTT,CASRVNRRNTEAFF
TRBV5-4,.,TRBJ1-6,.,TGTGCCAGCAGCCTACAGGGTCAGTCACCCCTCCACTTT,CASSLQGQSPLHF